The rows below give T cell receptor beta chains drawn from one sample of a study of blood T cell repertoires in COVID-19. The protocol was immunoSEQ multiplex PCR, while the TCRdb copy is restricted to in-frame clones and leaves out a portion. The table has some 460,000 clones, 75% to 90% seen once. The specimen sequenced was peripheral blood. These receptors were obtained from a young woman with acute or convalescent COVID-19. CDR3s include the opening cysteine and the closing phenylalanine or tryptophan. D genes are given only for firm matches.

j_call	d_call	v_call	cdr3_aa
TRBJ1-1	-	TRBV5-8	CASRYKGGAMNTEAFF
TRBJ1-1	-	TRBV4-1	CASSQEWAYTEAFF
TRBJ1-1	TRBD1	TRBV19	CASPETGGTNTEAFF
TRBJ1-5	TRBD1	TRBV5-1	CASSQTGALNQPQHF
TRBJ1-2	TRBD1	TRBV5-5	CASSWGQGVGGYTF
TRBJ2-7	-	TRBV7-8	CASSLGQGMYEQYF
TRBJ1-2	TRBD1	TRBV11-2	CASSPGGAPGYTF
TRBJ2-1	-	TRBV12-3/TRBV12-4	CASRPGGYNEQFF
TRBJ2-2	TRBD1	TRBV7-9	CANTGGPPGELFF
TRBJ2-5	TRBD2	TRBV4-2	CASSRASGEGETQYF
TRBJ1-1	-	TRBV12-3/TRBV12-4	CASSSYTDEAFF
TRBJ2-3	-	TRBV25-1	CASSEFNYLDSTDTQYF
TRBJ2-1	-	TRBV24-1	CATSERESQFF
TRBJ1-2	-	TRBV12-3/TRBV12-4	CASRAGTSAGLTF
TRBJ2-2	TRBD1	TRBV24-1	CATSDRGQGGYTGELFF
TRBJ1-3	-	TRBV6-2/TRBV6-3	CASSYSAGSGNTIYF
TRBJ1-2	-	TRBV3-1/TRBV3-2	CASSQLGGDGPLKAGYTF
TRBJ1-2	-	TRBV5-1	CASSLAAGGDGYTF
TRBJ2-5	TRBD2	TRBV11-2	CASSPGTSGEGKETQYF
TRBJ1-6	-	TRBV2	CASSRESGGSPLHF
TRBJ1-2	-	TRBV19	CASMGAGSYGYTF
TRBJ2-7	-	TRBV6-5	CASSYRGFSYEQYF